These 19 T cell receptor beta chains originate from one sample sequenced in a study of blood T cell repertoires in COVID-19. Sequencing was performed with immunoSEQ multiplex PCR; in TCRdb, only in-frame clones are kept and a portion is missing. The top ten clones hold about 7% of a sample with tens of thousands of clones, roughly 89% of them seen once. The material sequenced was peripheral blood. These receptors originate from a human donor in a cohort sampled during active COVID-19.

The chain has TRBV6-5 and TRBJ2-5; 9 bases line up with TRBD1. The V segment lost 5 bases and the J segment 7 bases; nucleotides outside the gene matches: 11. Germline CDR1 reads MNHEY; CDR2 reads SVGAGI. This CDR3 has 15 amino acids. CDR3 nucleotides: TGTGCCAGCAGTAACCCGGGACAGGGTTTGGGGACCCAGTACTTC. Translation: CASSNPGQGLGTQYF.

The chain is built from TRBV7-3 and TRBJ1-2; 10 nucleotides line up with TRBD1. Looked up from germline, CDR1 is SGHTA and CDR2 is FQGTGA. V lost 5 bases, J lost 6 bases, and 3 bases stayed unmatched. This CDR3 region has 13 residues. CDR3 amino acids: CASSPTGGHGYTF. In nucleotides, the CDR3 is TGTGCCAGCAGCCCGACAGGGGGCCATGGCTACACCTTC.

This rearrangement joins TRBV6-1 to TRBJ2-1, with TRBD2 matching over 12 bases. This CDR3 has 17 amino acids. Trimming removed 1 base from V and 2 bases from J; junction bases left unmatched: 3. Germline CDR1 MNHNS, CDR2 SASEGT. The CDR3 DNA sequence: TGTGCCAGCAGTGAAGGCCGGACTAGCGGGACCTACAATGAGCAGTTCTTC. It encodes CASSEGRTSGTYNEQFF.

The rearrangement joins TRBV21-1 to TRBJ2-7; TRBD2, the table's D call, lacks a check against the DNA. TRBV21-1 has pseudogene status. The CDR3 extends over 14 amino acids. The CDR3 DNA is TGTGCCAGCAGCCACAAGCGGGTTTTCTACGAGCAGTACTTC. It yields the protein CASSHKRVFYEQYF.

The chain carries TRBV5-1 and TRBJ2-7, with 9 bases aligning to TRBD1. V lost 2 bases, J lost 5 bases, and 11 bases stayed unmatched. The CDR3 length is 16 residues. CDR1 and CDR2 from the germline V gene are SGHRS and YFSETQ. CDR3 loop: CASSLQPGTGFNEQYF. The CDR3 DNA reads TGCGCCAGCAGCTTACAACCGGGGACAGGGTTCAACGAGCAGTACTTC.

Relative to its sample, this clone is medium-sized. The chain links TRBV6-2 or TRBV6-3 to TRBJ1-1, with D uncertain. The germline gives CDR1 MNHEY, CDR2 SVGEGT. The CDR3 has 11 amino acids. Trimming took 1 base from V and 7 from J, leaving 4 bases between them. The DNA of the CDR3 is TGTGCCAGCAGTTACTGGCTTGAAGCTTTCTTT. It codes for CASSYWLEAFF.

V usage is TRBV6-2 or TRBV6-3 and J usage is TRBJ2-1; 8 bases are a match to TRBD1. V gave up 5 bases and J gave up 4 bases; unmatched junction bases: 10. CDR1 and CDR2 (germline): MNHEY, SVGEGT. This CDR3 region has 16 residues. The CDR3 region is CASSRGVRGRYNEQFF. CDR3 coding DNA: TGTGCCAGCAGTCGGGGTGTCAGGGGGCGGTACAATGAGCAGTTCTTC.

The chain links TRBV5-1 to TRBJ1-4; 7 bases align to TRBD1. CDR1 SGHRS and CDR2 YFSETQ come from the germline V gene. The trim removed 4 bases at V and 5 bases at J, leaving 8 bases unmatched. The CDR3 length is 15 residues. The DNA of the CDR3 is TGCGCCAGCAGCCAACAACAGGGGACCAATGAAAAACTGTTTTTT. Its protein is CASSQQQGTNEKLFF. Based on the CDR3 plus reference TRBV5-1 and TRBJ1-4, the full variable domain is KAGVTQTPRYLIKTRGQQVTLSCSPISGHRSVSWYQQTPGQGLQFLFEYFSETQRNKGNFPGRFSGRQFSNSRSEMNVSTLELGDSALYLCASSQQQGTNEKLFFGSGTQLSVL.

The chain carries TRBV25-1 and TRBJ1-3, with D possibly matching TRBD1 (6 bases). CDR1 is MGHDK and CDR2 is SYGVNS in the germline V gene. V lost 4 bases and J 0 bases, leaving 7 bases between the germline ends. This CDR3 comprises 14 residues. CDR3 loop: CASSGDTSGNTIYF. The CDR3, as DNA: TGTGCCAGCAGTGGGGACACCTCTGGAAACACCATATATTTT.

The V and J genes are TRBV27 and TRBJ2-7; TRBD2 matches at 7 bases. The CDR3 runs 16 residues. The trim removed 6 bases at V and 1 base at J, leaving 12 bases unmatched. Germline CDR1 reads MNHEY; CDR2 reads SMNVEV (reference sequence). The CDR3 bases are TGTGCCAGCAGCCCTAGTCGCGGACTAGTTTCCTACGAGCAGTACTTC. Its translation is CASSPSRGLVSYEQYF.

The V and J genes are TRBV20-1 and TRBJ2-7; tentative D call: TRBD1 (6 bases). This CDR3 spans 11 amino acids. Looked up from germline, CDR1 is DFQATT and CDR2 is SNEGSKA (reference sequence). V was trimmed by 3 bases and J by 8 bases, leaving 11 bases between them. The CDR3 loop reads CSARETGQQYF. The CDR3 nucleotides are TGCAGTGCTAGGGAAACAGGGCAGCAGTACTTC.

As DNA, the CDR3 is TGCGCCAGCAGCCAAGGGGACATAGACCAAGAGACCCAGTACTTC. It yields the protein CASSQGDIDQETQYF. The chain recombines TRBV4-1 with TRBJ2-5, with D possibly TRBD1 on 6 matching bases. CDR3 size: 15 residues. Trimming stripped 1 base from V and 0 bases from J, with 9 bases between. The germline V gene encodes CDR1 MGHRA and CDR2 YSYEKL.

V usage is TRBV7-6 and J usage is TRBJ2-1; 13 bases line up with TRBD2. The CDR3 runs to 13 residues. V trimming: 4 bases; J trimming: 13 bases; junction bases outside the gene matches: 4. Germline loops: CDR1 SGHVS, CDR2 FNYEAQ. CDR3 protein: CASSSGTSGDQFF. The DNA for the CDR3 is TGTGCCAGCAGCTCCGGGACTAGCGGGGACCAGTTCTTC.

The rearrangement uses TRBV5-1 and TRBJ2-2; D is possibly TRBD1 (5 bases). The CDR3 is made up of 16 amino acids. The V end was cut by 1 base, the J end by 5 bases, with 15 bases between. CDR1 and CDR2 (germline): SGHRS, YFSETQ. In nucleotides, the CDR3 is TGCGCCAGCAGCTTGTTGCCAGGGCTGGAAACCGGGGAGCTGTTTTTT. It is translated as CASSLLPGLETGELFF. Drawing the rest from reference TRBV5-1 and TRBJ2-2, the complete variable domain is KAGVTQTPRYLIKTRGQQVTLSCSPISGHRSVSWYQQTPGQGLQFLFEYFSETQRNKGNFPGRFSGRQFSNSRSEMNVSTLELGDSALYLCASSLLPGLETGELFFGEGSRLTVL.

The J gene is TRBJ2-1, the V gene TRBV7-9, with TRBD2 matching 10 bases. The V and J ends lost 5 bases and 2 bases, in that order; junction bases with no gene match: 3. Germline V gene sequence: CDR1 SEHNR, CDR2 FQNEAQ (reference sequence). The CDR3 length is 15 residues. CDR3 in DNA: TGTGCCAGCAGCGGGAGCGGGAGGGCCTACAATGAGCAGTTCTTC. It specifies CASSGSGRAYNEQFF.

This sequence joins TRBV19 and TRBJ1-5, with D maybe TRBD1 (5 bases). V lost 3 bases, J lost 1 base, and 13 bases lay in between. The CDR3 totals 16 residues. Germline V gene data show CDR1 as LNHDA and CDR2 as SQIVND (reference sequence). The DNA of the CDR3 is TGTGCCAGTAGTATTCAGGGCCGGGGGAGCAATCAGCCCCAGCATTTT. This gives the protein CASSIQGRGSNQPQHF.

The chain has TRBV12-3 or TRBV12-4 and TRBJ2-2; D possibly corresponds to TRBD1 (5 bases). V was trimmed by 4 bases and J by 7 bases, leaving 10 bases between them. This CDR3 has 13 amino acids. Here the CDR3 reads CASSSGIFGELFF. The DNA of the CDR3 is TGTGCCAGCAGTTCAGGGATCTTCGGGGAGCTGTTTTTT.

The gene calls are TRBV14 and TRBJ1-4, with TRBD1 matching over 9 bases. The CDR3 totals 15 residues. V dropped 2 bases and J dropped 8; count of bases not matched to a gene: 6. The germline CDR1 and CDR2 sequences are SGHDN and FVKESK. The CDR3 protein is CASSQYRGLREKLFF. CDR3 bases: TGTGCCAGCAGCCAATACAGGGGGCTTCGGGAAAAACTGTTTTTT. Looking up the rest from reference TRBV14 and TRBJ1-4 gives the full variable domain: EAGVTQFPSHSVIEKGQTVTLRCDPISGHDNLYWYRRVMGKEIKFLLHFVKESKQDESGMPNNRFLAERTGGTYSTLKVQPAELEDSGVYFCASSQYRGLREKLFFGSGTQLSVL.

The chain links TRBV28 to TRBJ1-1; TRBD1 might be the D (5 bases). The CDR3 contains 14 residues. V shed 3 bases and J shed 2 bases, with 10 bases lying between them. Germline V CDR1 and CDR2: MDHEN, SYDVKM. This chain's CDR3 is CASSFRTPNTEAFF. CDR3 DNA: TGTGCCAGCAGTTTCAGGACACCAAACACTGAAGCTTTCTTT.